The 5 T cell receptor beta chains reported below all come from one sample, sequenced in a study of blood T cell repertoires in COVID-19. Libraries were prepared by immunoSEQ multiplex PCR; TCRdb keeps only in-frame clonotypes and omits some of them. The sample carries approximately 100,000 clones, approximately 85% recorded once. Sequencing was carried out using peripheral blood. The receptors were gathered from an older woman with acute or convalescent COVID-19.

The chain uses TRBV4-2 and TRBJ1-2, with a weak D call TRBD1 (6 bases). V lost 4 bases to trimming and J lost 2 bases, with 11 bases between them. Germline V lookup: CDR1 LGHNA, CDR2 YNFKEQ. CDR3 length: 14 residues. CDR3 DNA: TGTGCCAGCAGCCTCCAGGACAGAAACTATGGCTACACCTTC. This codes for CASSLQDRNYGYTF.

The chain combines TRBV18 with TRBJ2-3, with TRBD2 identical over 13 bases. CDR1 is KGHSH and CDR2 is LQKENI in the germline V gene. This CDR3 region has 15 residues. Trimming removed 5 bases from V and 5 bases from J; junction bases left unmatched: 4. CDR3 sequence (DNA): TGTGCCAGCTCAATGAGACTAGCGGGAGGAGATACGCAGTATTTT. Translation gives CASSMRLAGGDTQYF.

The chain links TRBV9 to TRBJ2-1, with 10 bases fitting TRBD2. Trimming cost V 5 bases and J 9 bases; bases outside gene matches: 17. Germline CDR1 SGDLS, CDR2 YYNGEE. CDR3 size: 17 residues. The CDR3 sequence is CASSVGASGSHQSEQFF. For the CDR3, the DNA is TGTGCCAGCAGTGTGGGGGCTAGCGGGAGTCATCAAAGTGAGCAGTTCTTC. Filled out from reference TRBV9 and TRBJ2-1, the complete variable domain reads DSGVTQTPKHLITATGQRVTLRCSPRSGDLSVYWYQQSLDQGLQFLIQYYNGEERAKGNILERFSAQQFPDLHSELNLSSLELGDSALYFCASSVGASGSHQSEQFFGPGTRLTVL.

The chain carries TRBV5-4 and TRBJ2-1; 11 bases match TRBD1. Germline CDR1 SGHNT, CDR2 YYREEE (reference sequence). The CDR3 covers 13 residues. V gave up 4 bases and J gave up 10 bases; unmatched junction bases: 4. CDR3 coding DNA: TGTGCCAGCAGCCCCGGACAGGGGGCGGAGCAGTTCTTC. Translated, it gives CASSPGQGAEQFF.

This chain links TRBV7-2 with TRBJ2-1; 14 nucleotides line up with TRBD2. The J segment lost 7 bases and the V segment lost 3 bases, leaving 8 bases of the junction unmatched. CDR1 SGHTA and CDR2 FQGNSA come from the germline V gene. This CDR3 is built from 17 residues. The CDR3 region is CASSFSGTSGRGNEQFF. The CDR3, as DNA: TGTGCCAGCAGCTTTTCCGGGACTAGCGGGAGAGGGAATGAGCAGTTCTTC.